This T cell receptor beta chain originates from a study of technical replicates of blood from several donors. CDR1 is MDHEN, CDR2 SYDVKM, per germline. Trimming pared 2 bases from V and 8 bases from J, leaving 16 bases between. The CDR3 length is 14 residues. Only in-frame clones appear in the TCRdb table, and some are missing; sequencing was by immunoSEQ multiplex PCR. Of tens of thousands of clones listed, about 95% are singletons. This sequence was found in a human donor in good health. The genes are TRBV28 and TRBJ2-7; the D gene is possibly TRBD1 (5 bases). The sequenced sample was T cells isolated from PBMCs. CDR3 DNA sequence: TGTGCCAGCAGTTTACCACCCTCAGGGTTACAGCAGTACTTC. Translated: CASSLPPSGLQQYF.